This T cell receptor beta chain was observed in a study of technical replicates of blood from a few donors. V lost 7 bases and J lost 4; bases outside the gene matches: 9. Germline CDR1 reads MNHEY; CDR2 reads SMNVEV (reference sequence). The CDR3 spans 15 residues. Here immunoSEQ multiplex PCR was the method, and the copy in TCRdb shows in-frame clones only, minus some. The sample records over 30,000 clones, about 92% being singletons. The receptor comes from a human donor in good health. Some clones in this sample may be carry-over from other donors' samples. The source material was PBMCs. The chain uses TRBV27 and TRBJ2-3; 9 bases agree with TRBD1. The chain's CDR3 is CASTPGQGRADTQYF. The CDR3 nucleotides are TGTGCCAGCACTCCGGGACAGGGAAGGGCAGATACGCAGTATTTT.